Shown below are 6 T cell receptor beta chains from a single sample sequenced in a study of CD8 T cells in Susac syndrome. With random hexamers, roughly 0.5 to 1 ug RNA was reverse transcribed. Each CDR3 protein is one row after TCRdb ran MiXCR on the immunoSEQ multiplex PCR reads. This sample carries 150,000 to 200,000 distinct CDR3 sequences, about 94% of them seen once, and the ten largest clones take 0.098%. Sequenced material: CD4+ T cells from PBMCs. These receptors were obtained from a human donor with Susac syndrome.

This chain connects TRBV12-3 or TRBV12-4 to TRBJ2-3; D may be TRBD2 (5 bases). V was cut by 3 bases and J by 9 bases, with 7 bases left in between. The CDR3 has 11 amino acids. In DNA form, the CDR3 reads TGTGCCAGCAGTTTGTCTAGCACGCAGTATTTT. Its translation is CASSLSSTQYF.

The CDR3: CSARVGRGLVNEQFF. The CDR3 coding sequence is TGCAGTGCTAGAGTCGGGCGGGGGCTGGTGAATGAGCAGTTCTTC. The chain couples TRBV20-1 to TRBJ2-1, with D tentatively TRBD2 (7 bases). Germline assignment: CDR1 DFQATT and CDR2 SNEGSKA (reference sequence). The V gene lost 1 base and the J gene lost 7 bases, with 17 bases spanning the gap. This CDR3 is 15 amino acids long.

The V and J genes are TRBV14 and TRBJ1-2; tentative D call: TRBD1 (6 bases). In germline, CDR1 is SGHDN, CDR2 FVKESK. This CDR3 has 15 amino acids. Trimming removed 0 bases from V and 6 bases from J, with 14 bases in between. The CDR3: CASSQDLGGRNGYTF. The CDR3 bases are TGTGCCAGCAGCCAAGATTTGGGGGGGCGCAATGGCTACACCTTC.

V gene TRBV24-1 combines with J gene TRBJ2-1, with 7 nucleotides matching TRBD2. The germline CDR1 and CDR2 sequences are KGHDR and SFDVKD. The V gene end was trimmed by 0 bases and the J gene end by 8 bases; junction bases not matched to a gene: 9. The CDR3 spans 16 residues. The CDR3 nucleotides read TGTGCCACCAGTGATTTGTCGAGCGGGGCTGGCGATGAGCAGTTCTTC. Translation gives CATSDLSSGAGDEQFF.

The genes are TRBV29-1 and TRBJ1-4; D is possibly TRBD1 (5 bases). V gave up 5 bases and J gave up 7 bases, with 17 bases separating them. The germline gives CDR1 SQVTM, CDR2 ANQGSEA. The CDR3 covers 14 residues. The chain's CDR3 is CSVTGRRVGEKLFF. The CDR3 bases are TGCAGCGTTACAGGTAGAAGGGTTGGTGAAAAACTGTTTTTT.

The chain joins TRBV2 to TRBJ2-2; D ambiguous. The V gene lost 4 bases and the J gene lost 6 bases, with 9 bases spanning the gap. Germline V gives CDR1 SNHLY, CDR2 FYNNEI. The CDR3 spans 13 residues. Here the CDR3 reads CASSATRSGELFF. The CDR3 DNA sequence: TGTGCCAGCAGTGCTACCAGATCCGGGGAGCTGTTTTTT.